This is a list of T cell receptor beta chains from one sample in a study of T cell repertoires in cytomegalovirus infection. TCRdb analysed the reads with MiXCR anew, one entry per CDR3 protein. The sample records some 160,000 distinct CDR3 sequences, under 20% being singletons. The sample taken for sequencing was CD8+ T cells from PBMCs. The receptor set was obtained from a human donor in good health (CMV status not recorded). Some clones in this sample may be carry-over from other donors' samples. CDR3s include the opening cysteine and the closing phenylalanine or tryptophan. The order of the fields is clone size, D gene, V gene, J gene, CDR3 DNA, CDR3 protein. A D gene is named only where the DNA matches it firmly. Only some rows state a clone size, as once, few, many or a class for expanded clones.

>-|-|TRBV6-2/TRBV6-3|TRBJ2-5
TGTGCCAGCAGTTACCCGGGCCTAGGAAACTTC
CASSYPGLGNF
>-|TRBD1|TRBV7-9|TRBJ2-7
TGTGCCAGCGAGGGACAGTCCTACGAGCAGTACTTC
CASEGQSYEQYF
>few|-|TRBV6-2/TRBV6-3|TRBJ2-1
TGTGCCAGCAGTCCTACGACGACCTACAATGAGCAGTTCTTC
CASSPTTTYNEQFF
>-|-|TRBV6-5|TRBJ2-3
TGTGCCAGCAGCGACTGGGGGCCGAACGCAGATACGCAGTATTTT
CASSDWGPNADTQYF
>-|-|TRBV4-2|TRBJ1-1
TGTGCCAGCAGCCAAGTACCAGGGGTCATGAACACTGAAGCTTTCTTT
CASSQVPGVMNTEAFF
>many|TRBD1|TRBV7-8|TRBJ2-5
TGTGCCAGCAGCTTAGTACGGGACAGGGGTGGAGAGACCCAGTACTTC
CASSLVRDRGGETQYF
>-|-|TRBV5-1|TRBJ2-7
TGCGCCAGCAGCTTGGACCCGGGAACCTACGAGCAGTACTTC
CASSLDPGTYEQYF
>-|-|TRBV2|TRBJ2-1
TGTGCCAGCAGTGAGTACAGATCAGTCTACAATGAGCAGTTCTTC
CASSEYRSVYNEQFF
>many|TRBD1|TRBV7-8|TRBJ1-1
TGTGCCAGCAGCTTAGCACCAGGGGGGGATACTGAAGCTTTCTTT
CASSLAPGGDTEAFF
>-|-|TRBV28|TRBJ1-6
TGTGCCAGCAGTTTACGAAGGGAATTTTCACCCCTCCACTTT
CASSLRREFSPLHF
>-|-|TRBV28|TRBJ2-4
TGTGCCAGCAGTAAAGCGAGCCTAGCCAAAAACATTCAGTACTTC
CASSKASLAKNIQYF
>few|TRBD1|TRBV7-9|TRBJ1-1
TGTGCCAGCAGCTTGGTTCAGGGGGCGAACACTGAAGCTTTCTTT
CASSLVQGANTEAFF
>few|TRBD1|TRBV20-1|TRBJ1-6
TGCAGTGCTAGAGATAGTGGGTGGGGACAGAATTTTAATTCACCCCTCCACTTT
CSARDSGWGQNFNSPLHF
>few|TRBD1|TRBV15|TRBJ1-5
TGTGCCACCAGCAGAGGAGGACAGGGACAGCCCCAGCATTTT
CATSRGGQGQPQHF
>-|-|TRBV14|TRBJ1-1
TGTGCCAGCAGCCAAGTTTCACGGCTGAACACTGAAGCTTTCTTT
CASSQVSRLNTEAFF
>-|TRBD1|TRBV29-1|TRBJ2-7
TGCAGCGTTGTGGGGACAGCCTCCGAGCAGTACTTC
CSVVGTASEQYF
>few|-|TRBV7-9|TRBJ1-5
TGTGCCAGCAGCTTAGGCGGTCGGCATCAGCCCCAGCATTTT
CASSLGGRHQPQHF
>-|-|TRBV7-6|TRBJ1-1
TGTGCCAGCAGCTTTGGCCTCCCGACCCGGGGAGAGGCTGAAGCTTTCTTT
CASSFGLPTRGEAEAFF
>few|-|TRBV4-2|TRBJ1-2
TGTGCCAGCAGCCAAGATAAGGGTGGCTACACCTTC
CASSQDKGGYTF
>few|TRBD2|TRBV6-5|TRBJ2-1
TGTGCCAGCAGTTACTCTTTAGCGGGGGCCTACAATGAGCAGTTCTTC
CASSYSLAGAYNEQFF
>-|TRBD1|TRBV6-1|TRBJ2-4
TGTGCCAGCAGTACGCGGGACAGGTCGGGGGACATTCAGTACTTC
CASSTRDRSGDIQYF
>few|-|TRBV7-9|TRBJ1-1
TGTGCCAGCAGCTTACCCGGGACACGGAACACTGAAGCTTTCTTT
CASSLPGTRNTEAFF